The source of this T cell receptor (beta chain) is a study of identical twins. MiXCR, applied by TCRdb to the 5' RACE reads, yields one record per CDR3 protein. The sample includes some 1,600,000 distinct CDR3 sequences, about 32% seen only once; the top ten take 0.25% to 0.3%. Remarks on this clonotype: Its antigen is unknown.

V shed 7 bases and J shed 7 bases, with 13 bases lying between them. This CDR3 has 12 amino acids. Per the germline V gene, CDR1 is SNHLY and CDR2 is FYNNEI. Study outcomes and limitations: Out-of-frame alpha sequences shared by twins showed excess low generation probability.

The chain links TRBV2 to TRBJ1-2, with unresolved D. The sequenced sample consisted of cord blood. The source of this sequence is a newborn girl in good health. In DNA form, the CDR3 reads TGTGCCAGCACCCCCATCCGGAGTGGCTACACCTTC. Translated, it gives CASTPIRSGYTF. The entire variable domain, with the rest obtained from reference TRBV2 and TRBJ1-2, is as follows: EPEVTQTPSHQVTQMGQEVILRCVPISNHLYFYWYRQILGQKVEFLVSFYNNEISEKSEIFDDQFSVERPDGSNFTLKIRSTKLEDSAMYFCASTPIRSGYTFGSGTRLTVV.